This T cell receptor beta chain came from a study of T cells expressing NK-cell markers. For the study at large: Investigators obtained TCR beta repertoires from sorted CD3+CD56+NKG2C+, CD3+CD56+NKG2C- and CD3+CD56-NKG2C+ T cells.

Germline-derived CDR1 and CDR2 are MNHNS and SASEGT. CDR3 size: 15 residues. With the 5' RACE reads reprocessed, TCRdb shows one record per CDR3 protein and no DNA. The sample holds 300,000 to 450,000 distinct CDR3 sequences. This rearrangement joins TRBV6-1 to TRBJ2-7; without DNA, the TCRdb call of TRBD1 cannot be checked. Specimen: blood T cells: a sorted CD56 or NKG2C T cell subset, CD4+ or CD8+ T cells, or bulk PBMC T cells (not recorded which). This sequence originates from a man aged 18-75 years in good health. CDR3 residues: CASSEARQGSREQYF.